Reported below is one T cell receptor (beta chain). Produced via immunoSEQ multiplex PCR; TCRdb's table is partial and in-frame only. Of 35,000 to 45,000 clones in the sample, around nine tenths are singletons; the top ten hold more than 2%. These data are taken from a study of blood T cell repertoires in COVID-19. On the study more broadly: Samples representing acute and convalescent COVID-19 were sourced from the United States, Italy and Spain. Sample material is recorded as cDNA or gDNA derived from T cells, B-cell-depleted T cells, or PBMCs.

V shed 5 bases, J shed 5 bases, and the junction held 5 bases outside the gene matches. CDR3 length equals 14 residues. Germline CDR1 is MNHNY and CDR2 is SVGAGI (reference sequence). The chain recombines TRBV6-6 with TRBJ1-2; 10 nucleotides align to TRBD1. The receptor was isolated from a human donor in a cohort sampled during active COVID-19. What was sequenced was peripheral blood. The CDR3 sequence is CASSDRGLGYGYTF. The DNA of the CDR3 is TGTGCCAGCAGTGACAGGGGGCTGGGGTATGGCTACACCTTC.